This T cell receptor (beta chain) appears in the sequencing data of a study of human T cells and chemical hapten exposure. For the study at large: Patients were given diphenylcyclopropenone on the scalp weekly across the roughly 24-week study. Findings of the study overall: The count of PT1 expanded TCRs correlated positively with patch test score.

Germline values: CDR1 SQVTM, CDR2 ANQGSEA. V gave up 4 bases and J gave up 2 bases, with 11 bases separating them. The CDR3 is made up of 13 amino acids. The time point is: pre-sensitization, week 0. Treatment of the sample: therapeutic diphenylcyclopropenone sensitization with weekly scalp DPC. TCRdb reanalysed the RACE reads using MiXCR and keeps one entry per CDR3 protein. The profile shows around 120,000 distinct CDR3 sequences, roughly 13% of them singletons. In this sample, this clonotype turned up a few times. Its antigen is currently unknown. Source: whole blood, taken in connection with sensitization to the hapten diphenylcyclopropenone (DPC). This clonotype originated in a woman under 30 with alopecia areata. Some clones in this sample may be carry-over from other donors' samples. The chain combines TRBV29-1 with TRBJ2-5; D may be TRBD2 (5 bases). CDR3 nucleotides: TGCAGCGTTGGACTACGCAGACAAGAGACCCAGTACTTC. As protein: CSVGLRRQETQYF.